These 16 T cell receptor beta chains were sequenced from one sample in a study of Graves' ophthalmopathy and Graves' hyperthyroidism. The authors amplified TCR beta CDR3 regions, and they did so from RNA transcripts for repertoire sequencing. First-round RT-PCR used HTBI primers; second-round multiplex PCR followed. From the multiplex PCR reads, TCRdb called clonotypes with MiXCR, one entry per CDR3 protein. The sample shows hundreds of thousands of distinct CDR3 sequences, around 42% of them seen only once. Specimen: peripheral blood. The source of these receptors is an adult man with Graves' ophthalmopathy.

This chain connects TRBV20-1 to TRBJ2-2; 8 bases are a match to TRBD2. CDR3 length: 17 residues. After removal of 0 bases from V and 6 bases from J, the junction contained 12 bases not matched to a gene. Germline V gene data show CDR1 as DFQATT and CDR2 as SNEGSKA (reference sequence). CDR3 residues: CSARDGGLVKLAGELFF. DNA for the CDR3: TGCAGTGCTAGAGATGGGGGACTAGTTAAGCTGGCCGGGGAGCTGTTTTTT.

V is TRBV7-3 and J is TRBJ1-4, with no clear D. CDR1 is SGHTA, CDR2 FQGTGA, per germline. Trimming left V 4 bases short and J 7 bases short, with 22 bases between. The CDR3 is 17 residues long. This chain's CDR3 is CASSSLAGGRSGEKLFF. The CDR3 bases are TGTGCCAGCAGCTCACTAGCGGGAGGGCGTTCTGGTGAAAAACTGTTTTTT.

This clonotype has only a few counts. V usage is TRBV5-4 and J usage is TRBJ1-4; unclear D gene. The V and J ends lost 2 bases and 4 bases respectively, with 12 bases between them. This CDR3 region has 15 residues. From germline, CDR1 is SGHNT and CDR2 YYREEE (reference sequence). The CDR3 DNA reads TGTGCCAGCAGCTTTGAGGGAGACGGTAATGAAAAACTGTTTTTT. Its translation: CASSFEGDGNEKLFF.

A few counts support this clonotype. The chain couples TRBV12-3 or TRBV12-4 to TRBJ1-6; no definite D call. CDR3 length: 16 residues. The ends were cut back, 3 bases at V and 10 bases at J, with 19 bases in the middle. The CDR3 DNA sequence: TGTGCCAGCAGTTTTAGGGTTGACTTAAGGGTATCACCCCTCCACTTT. This translates into CASSFRVDLRVSPLHF.

The V call is TRBV9, the J call TRBJ1-1; 8 bases match TRBD1. This CDR3 has 15 residues. Germline V gene data show CDR1 as SGDLS and CDR2 as YYNGEE. V trimming: 4 bases; J trimming: 0 bases; junction bases outside the gene matches: 5. The CDR3 DNA follows: TGTGCCAGCAGCCAAGGGGACAGGATGAACACTGAAGCTTTCTTT. It translates to CASSQGDRMNTEAFF. Complete variable domain (other parts from reference TRBV9 and TRBJ1-1): DSGVTQTPKHLITATGQRVTLRCSPRSGDLSVYWYQQSLDQGLQFLIQYYNGEERAKGNILERFSAQQFPDLHSELNLSSLELGDSALYFCASSQGDRMNTEAFFGQGTRLTVV.

The chain recombines TRBV18 with TRBJ1-1; D not resolved. The V gene lost 3 bases and the J gene lost 4 bases, with 12 bases spanning the gap. The CDR3 covers 14 residues. Germline V CDR1 and CDR2: KGHSH, LQKENI. The DNA of the CDR3 is TGTGCCAGCTCACCCCAAGCAGGTAGCACTGAAGCTTTCTTT. This gives the protein CASSPQAGSTEAFF.

Notes on this clonotype: Likely a read error: the CDR3 ends without its conserved phenylalanine or tryptophan. The J gene is TRBJ1-2, the V gene TRBV2, with no clear D. From germline, CDR1 is SNHLY and CDR2 FYNNEI. Trimming removed 1 base from V and 6 bases from J, with 12 bases in between. The CDR3 contains 14 residues. The CDR3 region has the DNA TGTGCCAGCAGTGAAGGTCGTAGGGTTAATGGCTACACCCTC. This gives the protein CASSEGRRVNGYTL.

This sequence joins TRBV19 and TRBJ2-2; a possible D gene is TRBD1 (5 bases). CDR1 and CDR2 (germline): LNHDA, SQIVND (reference sequence). Trimming stripped 5 bases from V and 1 base from J, with 11 bases between. This CDR3 spans 15 amino acids. The CDR3 loop is CASSPSDRNTGELFF. CDR3 coding DNA: TGTGCCAGTAGTCCAAGCGACAGGAACACCGGGGAGCTGTTTTTT.

At least ten counts were recorded for this clonotype. This chain uses TRBV10-3 with TRBJ1-4, with TRBD1 as a possible D gene (5 bases). CDR1 and CDR2 from the germline V gene are ENHRY and SYGVKD. The CDR3 sequence is 14 residues long. V lost 3 bases and J 8 bases, leaving 13 bases between the germline ends. DNA of the CDR3: TGTGCCATCAGTGACCGGGACGAACGGGAAAAACTGTTTTTT. The encoded protein is CAISDRDEREKLFF.

The V call is TRBV9, the J call TRBJ1-2; D is undetermined. V was pared by 7 bases and J by 7 bases, with 14 bases between. CDR1 is SGDLS and CDR2 is YYNGEE in the germline V gene. The CDR3 is made up of 12 amino acids. The CDR3 loop reads CASSPNVGGYTF. The DNA of the CDR3 is TGTGCCAGCTCACCAAACGTGGGTGGCTACACCTTC. Looking up the rest from reference TRBV9 and TRBJ1-2 gives the full variable domain: DSGVTQTPKHLITATGQRVTLRCSPRSGDLSVYWYQQSLDQGLQFLIQYYNGEERAKGNILERFSAQQFPDLHSELNLSSLELGDSALYFCASSPNVGGYTFGSGTRLTVV.

The sample holds a few counts of this clonotype. The chain is built from TRBV6-5 and TRBJ2-6; no clear D. CDR1 is MNHEY, CDR2 SVGAGI, per germline. This CDR3 region has 16 residues. Trimming removed 0 bases from V and 0 bases from J, with 6 bases in between. The CDR3 is CASSYSADSGANVLTF. CDR3 coding DNA: TGTGCCAGCAGTTACTCTGCAGACTCTGGGGCCAACGTCCTGACTTTC.

The rearrangement uses TRBV14 and TRBJ2-3; D remains ambiguous. CDR3 length equals 12 residues. Between the trimmed V and J ends, which lost 1 base and 7 bases, there was a span of 6 bases. The germline V gene encodes CDR1 SGHDN and CDR2 FVKESK. CDR3 sequence: CASSQGLNTQYF. The CDR3 DNA follows: TGTGCCAGCAGCCAAGGGCTTAATACGCAGTATTTT.

This sequence joins TRBV6-6 and TRBJ1-3; D possibly corresponds to TRBD1 (6 bases). V dropped 6 bases and J dropped 1 base, with 13 bases sitting between them. The CDR3 sequence is 15 residues long. Germline CDR1 and CDR2: MNHNY and SVGAGI (reference sequence). The CDR3, as DNA: TGTGCCAGCAGCCGGACAGCAAGATCTGGAAACACCATATATTTT. Translation gives CASSRTARSGNTIYF.

The chain recombines TRBV10-3 with TRBJ2-7; D is possibly TRBD1 (5 bases). CDR1 is ENHRY and CDR2 is SYGVKD in the germline V gene. The CDR3 extends over 13 amino acids. Between the trimmed V and J ends, which lost 10 bases and 1 base, there was a span of 14 bases. The CDR3 is CASKGRGSYEQYF. As DNA, the CDR3 is TGTGCCAGCAAAGGTAGGGGTTCCTACGAGCAGTACTTC.

V and J are TRBV19 and TRBJ1-2, with 10 bases that match TRBD1. This CDR3 is built from 14 residues. V was clipped by 7 bases and J by 5 bases; unmatched bases: 7. Germline assignment: CDR1 LNHDA and CDR2 SQIVND (reference sequence). The DNA of the CDR3 is TGTGCCAGTACCATGGACAGGGGGAGATATGGCTACACCTTC. This encodes CASTMDRGRYGYTF.

This clonotype has just a few counts. This CDR3 reads CASSPTDLNEKLFF. CDR3 DNA: TGTGCCAGCAGCCCGACGGACCTAAATGAAAAACTGTTTTTT. V and J are TRBV7-9 and TRBJ1-4; D gene unclear. This CDR3 spans 14 amino acids. V lost 5 bases and J lost 5, with 12 bases in between. CDR1 is SEHNR and CDR2 is FQNEAQ in the germline V gene (reference sequence).